Listed here are 18 T cell receptor beta chains from one sample, sequenced in a study of blood T cell repertoires in COVID-19. Using immunoSEQ multiplex PCR, the repertoire was profiled, and TCRdb retains in-frame clones only, with some absent. The table records about 180,000 clones, around 85% of them present only once. The specimen was peripheral blood. The receptors shown here come from a man between 45 and 60 years old with active or convalescent COVID-19.

V usage is TRBV4-2 and J usage is TRBJ1-1, with TRBD1 as a possible D gene (5 bases). This CDR3 contains 14 residues. CDR1 and CDR2 (germline): LGHNA, YNFKEQ. V was clipped by 0 bases and J by 2 bases, with 7 bases between them. The CDR3, as DNA: TGTGCCAGCAGCCAAGACAGGGCAAACACTGAAGCTTTCTTT. Encoded protein: CASSQDRANTEAFF.

This chain connects TRBV9 to TRBJ2-2; D gene ambiguous. CDR3 length: 14 amino acids. The V gene's germline CDR1 is SGDLS and CDR2 YYNGEE. V lost 5 bases and J 0 bases, leaving 8 bases between the germline ends. In DNA, the CDR3 is TGTGCCAGCAGTTCCACAGCGAACACCGGGGAGCTGTTTTTT. Amino acid sequence: CASSSTANTGELFF.

This chain uses TRBV4-1 with TRBJ1-1; D remains ambiguous. From germline, CDR1 is MGHRA and CDR2 YSYEKL. CDR3 length: 12 amino acids. V lost 3 bases to trimming and J lost 4 bases, with 6 bases between them. CDR3 amino acids: CASSQRGTEAFF. The DNA of the CDR3 is TGCGCCAGCAGCCAGCGGGGCACTGAAGCTTTCTTT.

The rearrangement links TRBV10-1 to TRBJ2-1; 9 positions match TRBD1. The CDR3 length is 16 residues. CDR1 and CDR2 (germline): WNHNN, SYGVQD (reference sequence). V dropped 3 bases and J dropped 4; count of bases not matched to a gene: 7. CDR3 coding DNA: TGCGCCAGCAGTGAATTTAGGACAGGGGATTACAATGAGCAGTTCTTC. It codes for CASSEFRTGDYNEQFF.

This clone came up once. V usage is TRBV4-1 and J usage is TRBJ2-1, with 9 bases fitting TRBD2. The germline gives CDR1 MGHRA, CDR2 YSYEKL. The CDR3 extends over 16 amino acids. V shed 2 bases and J 5 bases; nucleotides not matched to a gene: 7. This CDR3 is CASSQKLAGSHNEQFF. The CDR3 DNA is TGCGCCAGCAGCCAAAAACTAGCGGGCTCTCACAATGAGCAGTTCTTC.

The genes are TRBV18 and TRBJ1-6; 7 positions agree with TRBD1. The CDR3 covers 15 residues. CDR1 KGHSH and CDR2 LQKENI come from the germline V gene. Trimming cost V 3 bases and J 14 bases; bases outside gene matches: 13. In nucleotides, the CDR3 is TGTGCCAGCTCACCCAAAGGGGACAGTTCGCTTTCCCTCCACTTT. This sequence encodes CASSPKGDSSLSLHF. The entire variable domain, with the rest obtained from reference TRBV18 and TRBJ1-6, is as follows: NAGVMQNPRHLVRRRGQEARLRCSPMKGHSHVYWYRQLPEEGLKFMVYLQKENIIDESGMPKERFSAEFPKEGPSILRIQQVVRGDSAAYFCASSPKGDSSLSLHFGNGTRLTVT.

V and J are TRBV11-2 and TRBJ2-2; D possibly corresponds to TRBD2 (6 bases). Germline V gene sequence: CDR1 SGHAT, CDR2 FQNNGV. This CDR3 has 15 amino acids. V was shortened by 1 base and J by 6 bases, with 12 bases between the two germline ends. This chain's CDR3 is CASSLGLGRPGELFF. CDR3 nucleotides: TGTGCCAGCAGCTTAGGGTTAGGGAGGCCCGGGGAGCTGTTTTTT.

This clone was observed once. This sequence joins TRBV19 and TRBJ2-7, with 7 bases fitting TRBD1. Germline CDR1 is LNHDA and CDR2 is SQIVND (reference sequence). CDR3 length: 14 amino acids. Trimming at V came to 3 bases and at J to 7 bases, leaving 9 bases not matched to a gene. This CDR3 reads CASSIAQGMGEQYF. CDR3 in DNA: TGTGCCAGTAGTATTGCACAGGGGATGGGGGAGCAGTACTTC.

The chain recombines TRBV30 with TRBJ1-5; D possibly corresponds to TRBD1 (6 bases). Germline lookup yields CDR1 GTSNPN and CDR2 SVGIG (reference sequence). The CDR3 has 14 amino acids. V was clipped by 2 bases and J by 3 bases, with 11 bases between them. For the CDR3, the DNA is TGTGCCTGGAGTAAAGGGACAATCAATCAGCCCCAGCATTTT. Protein sequence: CAWSKGTINQPQHF.

The chain carries TRBV27 and TRBJ1-5; TRBD1 aligns across 9 bases. Germline V lookup: CDR1 MNHEY, CDR2 SMNVEV (reference sequence). V lost 5 bases and J lost 5; bases outside the gene matches: 10. The CDR3 sequence is 16 residues long. Written as DNA, the CDR3 is TGTGCCAGCAGTCCGGGACAGGGAGACTTCTATCAGCCCCAGCATTTT. Translating gives CASSPGQGDFYQPQHF.

V usage is TRBV19 and J usage is TRBJ1-4; D possibly corresponds to TRBD1 (6 bases). V was clipped by 5 bases and J by 1 base, with 8 bases between them. CDR1 LNHDA and CDR2 SQIVND come from the germline V gene (reference sequence). The CDR3 is 14 amino acids. The CDR3 sequence: CASSLQGTNEKLFF. The CDR3 nucleotides read TGTGCCAGTAGTCTACAGGGAACTAATGAAAAACTGTTTTTT.

V usage is TRBV30 and J usage is TRBJ1-4; maybe TRBD1 (5 bases). Per the germline V gene, CDR1 is GTSNPN and CDR2 is SVGIG (reference sequence). Trimming shortened V by 6 bases and J by 8 bases, and 16 bases separated the two germline ends. The CDR3 extends over 13 amino acids. The CDR3 reads CACGGGGWEKLFF. CDR3 bases: TGTGCCTGCGGTGGGGGGGGTTGGGAAAAACTGTTTTTT.

J is TRBJ2-1 and V is TRBV6-1; 9 positions match TRBD1. Germline CDR1 is MNHNS and CDR2 is SASEGT. Trimming at V came to 3 bases and at J to 7 bases, leaving 7 bases not matched to a gene. The CDR3 consists of 15 residues. CDR3 bases: TGTGCCAGCAGTGAGCCCGGGACAGGGAAGAATGAGCAGTTCTTC. Amino acid sequence: CASSEPGTGKNEQFF.

The CDR3 is CATSRTAGNTIYF. CDR3 DNA sequence: TGTGCCACCAGCAGGACAGCCGGAAACACCATATATTTT. This rearrangement joins TRBV15 to TRBJ1-3, with a possible D match to TRBD1 (5 bases). Trimming left V 3 bases short and J 4 bases short, with 7 bases between. Germline-derived CDR1 and CDR2 are LNHNV and YYDKDF (reference sequence). The length of the CDR3 is 13 residues.

V and J are TRBV4-1 and TRBJ2-3; TRBD1 aligns across 9 bases. The trim removed 0 bases at V and 6 bases at J, leaving 22 bases unmatched. Germline assignment: CDR1 MGHRA and CDR2 YSYEKL. This CDR3 comprises 21 residues. CDR3 in DNA: TGCGCCAGCAGCCAAGAAAAGGGAATGACCGGGACAGGGCCCTGGGTGGATACGCAGTATTTT. Translated: CASSQEKGMTGTGPWVDTQYF.

This clone was recorded at least ten times. This sequence joins TRBV13 and TRBJ1-1; TRBD1 is a possible D gene (5 bases). V gave up 6 bases and J gave up 0 bases, with 14 bases separating them. CDR1 and CDR2 from the germline V gene are PRHDT and FYEKMQ (reference sequence). This CDR3 has 15 amino acids. This CDR3 is CASRTRGGMNTEAFF. CDR3 in DNA: TGTGCCAGCAGAACTCGGGGGGGAATGAACACTGAAGCTTTCTTT.

This chain joins TRBV5-1 and TRBJ1-1; 11 positions agree with TRBD1. The V and J ends lost 0 bases and 5 bases, in that order; junction bases with no gene match: 9. CDR1 and CDR2 from the germline V gene are SGHRS and YFSETQ. The CDR3 is 17 amino acids. The CDR3: CASSLAWTGGSGTEAFF. The DNA for the CDR3 is TGCGCCAGCAGCTTGGCCTGGACAGGGGGCTCGGGGACTGAAGCTTTCTTT.

This chain links TRBV4-1 with TRBJ1-2, with 8 positions matching TRBD1. Germline CDR1 MGHRA, CDR2 YSYEKL. This CDR3 region has 13 residues. With V trimmed by 2 bases and J by 10 bases, 6 bases remained unmatched. The chain's CDR3 is CASSQMTGDPYTF. The CDR3 DNA reads as TGCGCCAGCAGCCAAATGACAGGGGATCCCTACACCTTC.